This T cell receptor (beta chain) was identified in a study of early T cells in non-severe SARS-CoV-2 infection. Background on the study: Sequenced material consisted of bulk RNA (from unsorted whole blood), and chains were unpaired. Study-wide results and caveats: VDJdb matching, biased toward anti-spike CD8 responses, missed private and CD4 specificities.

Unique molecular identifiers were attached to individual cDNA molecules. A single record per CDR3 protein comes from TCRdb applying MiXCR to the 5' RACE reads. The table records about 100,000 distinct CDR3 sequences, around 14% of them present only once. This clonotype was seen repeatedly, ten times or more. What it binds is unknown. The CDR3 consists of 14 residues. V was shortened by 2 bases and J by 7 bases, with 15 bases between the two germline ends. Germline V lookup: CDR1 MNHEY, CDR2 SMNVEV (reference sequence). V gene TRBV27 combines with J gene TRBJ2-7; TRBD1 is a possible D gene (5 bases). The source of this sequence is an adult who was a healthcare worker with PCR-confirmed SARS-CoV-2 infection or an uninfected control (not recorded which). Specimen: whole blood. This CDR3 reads CASSLDSIREEQYF. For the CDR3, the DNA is TGTGCCAGCAGTTTAGACAGCATCCGAGAGGAGCAGTACTTC.